This T cell receptor (beta chain) came from a study of Ad26.COV2.S vaccination and SARS-CoV-2 variants. Per germline, CDR1 SGHTA and CDR2 FQGNSA. V was clipped by 4 bases and J by 6 bases; unmatched bases: 6. There are 15 residues in the CDR3. Treatment reported: some 20 received Ad26.COV2.S at low or high dose, single or two shots; five or six received placebo; per-sample allocation not given. Sampling happened 63 days after the first vaccine or placebo injection. Sequenced by immunoSEQ multiplex PCR; TCRdb stores in-frame clones only, minus some. The sample gives 300,000 to 400,000 clones, 75% to 90% of which show up once; around a tenth is in the top ten.

The sequencing here drew on peripheral blood, taken in a trial of Ad26.COV2.S vaccine versus placebo. This sequence joins TRBV7-2 and TRBJ2-2, with TRBD1 matching over 9 bases. The clonotype comes from a person aged 18 to 65 who received the Ad26.COV2.S COVID-19 vaccine or a placebo. The DNA of the CDR3 is TGTGCCAGCAGCTGGGGACAGGGAGGGGCCGGGGAGCTGTTTTTT. Translated: CASSWGQGGAGELFF.